These 12 T cell receptor beta chains were sequenced from one sample in a study of tissue T cells after allogeneic stem cell transplantation. Time point here: mouse harvest day 7 after allogeneic transplant. The graft held 10^6 splenic CD5+ T cells and 10^7 T-cell-depleted bone marrow cells. Data came from immunoSEQ multiplex PCR; TCRdb stores just in-frame clones and leaves some out. This table has 2,000 to 3,000 clones, over 50% appearing once. The sequenced material came from spleen. All receptors come from a female BALB/c mouse given C57BL/6 T cells with graft-versus-host disease after an allogeneic hematopoietic cell transplant.

To note about this clone: Any gene name here is a mouse gene name. The read halts 1 residue ahead of the CDR3 end, with the missing end drawn from the germline J gene. The chain has TRBV31 and TRBJ2-1; TRBD2 matches at 9 bases. This CDR3 comprises 16 residues. Germline CDR1 GKSSPN, CDR2 SITVG. V dropped 3 bases and J dropped 1; count of bases not matched to a gene: 7. The CDR3 bases that were read are TGTGCCTGGAGCCCTATCGACTGGGGGAACTATGCTGAGCAGTTC. Its protein is CAWSPIDWGNYAEQF. The entire CDR3 is CAWSPIDWGNYAEQFF. The whole variable domain, filled in from reference TRBV31 and TRBJ2-1, reads AQTIHQWPVAEIKAVGSPLSLGCTIKGKSSPNLYWYWQATGGTLQQLFYSITVGQVESVVQLNLSASRPKDDQFILSTEKLLLSHSGFYLCAWSPIDWGNYAEQFFGPGTRLTVL.

In the case of this clone: Germline and genes here are mouse. The read is 1 residue too short to cover the CDR3 end, so that end is filled in from the germline J gene. The genes are TRBV5 and TRBJ2-3, with D maybe TRBD2 (6 bases). Per the germline V gene, CDR1 is LGHNA and CDR2 is YNLKQL (reference sequence). CDR3 size: 16 residues. V gave up 1 base and J gave up 0 bases, with 11 bases separating them. This CDR3 is CASSQGTGTSAETLYF. The sequenced part of the CDR3 DNA is TGTGCCAGCAGCCAAGGGACGGGGACTAGTGCAGAAACGCTGTAT.

As for this clone: These gene names are mouse names. The read ends 1 residue early relative to the CDR3; the germline J gene fills the gap. The J gene is TRBJ2-1, the V gene TRBV19; D ambiguous. The CDR3 contains 14 residues. CDR1 FNHDT and CDR2 SITEND come from the germline V gene (reference sequence). Trimming stripped 2 bases from V and 0 bases from J, with 6 bases between. The sequenced CDR3 bases are TGTGCCAGCAGTATCAGATATAACTATGCTGAGCAGTTC. It yields the protein CASSIRYNYAEQF. From start to end, the CDR3 is CASSIRYNYAEQFF. Together with reference TRBV19 and TRBJ2-1, the CDR3 gives the full variable domain: GGIITQTPKFLIGQEGQKLTLKCQQNFNHDTMYWYRQDSGKGLRLIYYSITENDLQKGDLSEGYDASREKKSSFSLTVTSAQKNEMAVFLCASSIRYNYAEQFFGPGTRLTVL.

This clone was observed a few times. The germline and genes are mouse ones. The read ends 1 residue before the CDR3 terminus; that terminus is restored from the germline J gene. V usage is TRBV17 and J usage is TRBJ2-7; 7 nucleotides line up with TRBD2. Germline CDR1 MNHDT, CDR2 YYDKIL. This CDR3 is 14 amino acids long. The V gene end was trimmed by 2 bases and the J gene end by 0 bases; junction bases not matched to a gene: 1. The CDR3 protein is CASSRSGGSYEQYF. The covered CDR3 bases are TGTGCTAGCAGTAGATCTGGGGGCTCCTATGAACAGTAC.

Concerning this clone: Gene names and germline match the mouse. The read finishes 1 residue shy of the CDR3 end, and the germline J gene is used to complete it. Additional DNA sequences in this sample encode the identical CDR3. The gene calls are TRBV29 and TRBJ1-2; 10 bases map to TRBD1. Germline V gene lookup returns CDR1 MSHET and CDR2 SYDVDS. This CDR3 has 14 amino acids. V lost 6 bases to trimming and J lost 2 bases; unmatched junction nucleotides: 3. CDR3 region: CASSPGQGNSDYTF. The sequenced CDR3 bases are TGTGCTAGCAGCCCGGGACAGGGGAACTCCGACTACACC.

A word on this clone: Mouse gene names and germline throughout. Read sequence stops 1 residue before the CDR3 end, and the germline J gene provides the missing end. This rearrangement joins TRBV17 to TRBJ2-1, with D perhaps being TRBD1 or TRBD2 (6 bases each). V was trimmed by 3 bases and J by 3 bases, leaving 9 bases between them. The CDR3 spans 14 residues. CDR1 and CDR2 (germline): MNHDT, YYDKIL. The covered CDR3 bases are TGTGCTAGCAGTAGCCGGGGGCCCTATGCTGAGCAGTTC. It translates to CASSSRGPYAEQF. The entire CDR3 protein is CASSSRGPYAEQFF.

In the case of this clone: Each gene name is a mouse one. Incomplete CDR3 DNA: TGTGCCAGCGGGGACAGGGGGCCAGACACCCAGTAC. It yields the protein CASGDRGPDTQY. The full CDR3 reads CASGDRGPDTQYF. This chain uses TRBV13-2 with TRBJ2-5; TRBD1 matches 11 bases. The CDR3 extends 1 residue past the end of the read, so its final part is completed from the germline J gene. The CDR3 consists of 13 residues. The germline V gene has CDR1 NNHNN and CDR2 SYGAGS (reference sequence). Trimming at V came to 5 bases and at J to 5 bases, leaving 1 base not matched to a gene.

This clone was recorded a few times. Any gene name here is a mouse gene name. Read data end 1 residue before the CDR3 end; the end is taken from the germline J gene. V usage is TRBV13-1 and J usage is TRBJ2-7; 13 bases fit TRBD2. The CDR3 covers 15 residues. J gave up 7 bases and V 1 base, and 5 bases lay outside the gene matches. The germline CDR1 and CDR2 sequences are NSHNY and SYGAGN. CDR3 amino acids: CASSDPGLGGQEQYF. The CDR3 bases that were read are TGTGCCAGCAGTGATCCCGGACTGGGGGGGCAGGAACAGTAC.

Judged by abundance, this clone is medium-sized. These gene names are mouse names. The read ends 1 residue early relative to the CDR3; the germline J gene fills the gap. The J gene is TRBJ2-7, the V gene TRBV13-1; 8 bases are a match to TRBD2. Germline loops: CDR1 NSHNY, CDR2 SYGAGN. Trimming removed 2 bases from V and 6 bases from J; junction bases left unmatched: 1. This CDR3 has 12 residues. CDR3 bases read: TGTGCCAGCAGTGAGACTGGGGTTGAACAGTAC. Amino acids: CASSETGVEQY. The whole CDR3 sequence is CASSETGVEQYF.

Concerning this clone: Mouse gene names and germline throughout. Read sequence stops 1 residue before the CDR3 end, and the germline J gene provides the missing end. This chain joins TRBV13-1 and TRBJ1-1; D is possibly TRBD1 (6 bases). The CDR3 loop spans 13 amino acids. Trimming stripped 6 bases from V and 3 bases from J, with 12 bases between. CDR1 NSHNY and CDR2 SYGAGN come from the germline V gene. CDR3 DNA, as far as it was read: TGTGCCAGCAACAGGGAGAGGGACACAGAAGTCTTC. Its translation is CASNRERDTEVF. From start to end, the CDR3 is CASNRERDTEVFF.

About this clone: The germline and genes are mouse ones. The CDR3 is cut off 1 residue early in the read; its end comes from the germline J gene. This sequence joins TRBV26 and TRBJ2-4; 12 positions agree with TRBD2. The CDR3 runs 17 residues. V lost 5 bases, J lost 1 base, and 7 bases stayed unmatched. Germline values: CDR1 KGHPV, CDR2 FQNQEV (reference sequence). CDR3 residues: CASSTDWGGAGQNTLYF. The DNA read from the CDR3 is TGTGCCAGCAGTACCGACTGGGGGGGCGCCGGTCAAAACACCTTGTAC.

Regarding this clone: The germline and genes are mouse ones. The DNA ends 1 residue before the CDR3 does, and the rest of the CDR3 is filled in from the germline J gene. The V gene is TRBV2, the J gene TRBJ2-2; 8 nucleotides match TRBD2. CDR1 LGHNA and CDR2 YSYQKL come from the germline V gene. The junction had 5 bases not matched to a gene; V was cut back by 0 bases and J by 5 bases. The CDR3 has 16 residues. CDR3 region: CASSQDGGGRTGQLYF. The sequenced CDR3 bases are TGTGCCAGCAGCCAAGATGGGGGGGGGCGTACCGGGCAGCTCTAC.